This record covers a single T cell receptor beta chain. The entry originates in a study of cytomegalovirus exposure and HLA in healthy donors. The PCR ran on 60 Vbeta and 13 Jbeta primers. TCRdb's copy holds only in-frame clones and misses some; the assay was immunoSEQ multiplex PCR. Of 200,000 to 250,000 clones detected, around 73% appear once; the ten largest clones hold less than 4.5%. The CDR3 runs 18 residues. From germline, CDR1 is SEHNR and CDR2 FQNEAQ (reference sequence). V was clipped by 4 bases and J by 0 bases, with 19 bases between them. Sequencing used PBMCs. The V and J genes are TRBV7-9 and TRBJ1-5; D not resolved. The source of this sequence is a male donor in good health and CMV-seronegative. CDR3: CASSSPKGPGNSNQPQHF. In DNA, the CDR3 is TGTGCCAGCAGCTCTCCGAAAGGGCCCGGGAATAGCAATCAGCCCCAGCATTTT.